The 12 T cell receptor beta chains in this list originate from one sample, sequenced in a study of cytomegalovirus exposure and HLA in healthy donors. Both 60 Vbeta primers and 13 Jbeta primers went into the PCR. Sequenced by immunoSEQ multiplex PCR; TCRdb stores in-frame clones only, minus some. In the table there are around 190,000 clones, 70% to 85% of which are singletons. Sample: PBMCs. The receptors here all came from a woman aged 25 to 39 in good health and CMV-seropositive.

Only a few counts were recorded for this clone. CDR3 amino acids: CASSPLEDQPQHF. CDR3 nucleotides: TGTGCCAGCAGCCCGCTGGAGGATCAGCCCCAGCATTTT. V and J are TRBV2 and TRBJ1-5; D gene ambiguous. The CDR3 totals 13 residues. The germline V gene encodes CDR1 SNHLY and CDR2 FYNNEI. V dropped 6 bases and J dropped 5 bases, with 11 bases sitting between them. Based on the CDR3 plus reference TRBV2 and TRBJ1-5, the full variable domain is EPEVTQTPSHQVTQMGQEVILRCVPISNHLYFYWYRQILGQKVEFLVSFYNNEISEKSEIFDDQFSVERPDGSNFTLKIRSTKLEDSAMYFCASSPLEDQPQHFGDGTRLSIL.

The genes are TRBV11-3 and TRBJ2-7, with D possibly TRBD1 on 6 matching bases. The CDR3 covers 15 residues. Trimming pared 5 bases from V and 0 bases from J, leaving 14 bases between. Germline lookup yields CDR1 SGHNT and CDR2 YENEEA. As DNA, the CDR3 is TGTGCCAGCAGCCCAGGGGCGGAAAGCTCCTACGAGCAGTACTTC. The encoded protein is CASSPGAESSYEQYF.

The J gene is TRBJ2-2, the V gene TRBV27; 7 positions agree with TRBD1. Germline V gives CDR1 MNHEY, CDR2 SMNVEV (reference sequence). The J segment lost 4 bases and the V segment lost 2 bases, leaving 4 bases of the junction unmatched. This CDR3 is built from 15 residues. The CDR3 loop is CASSLEGTVTGELFF. CDR3 DNA: TGTGCCAGCAGTTTAGAGGGGACAGTCACCGGGGAGCTGTTTTTT.

This chain joins TRBV6-5 and TRBJ2-1, with TRBD2 matching over 9 bases. The CDR3 sequence is 16 residues long. CDR1 MNHEY and CDR2 SVGAGI come from the germline V gene. Losses at the gene ends were 2 bases for V and 5 bases for J; bases not matched to a gene: 7. The chain's CDR3 is CASSYTPLAGHNEQFF. The CDR3 DNA sequence: TGTGCCAGCAGTTACACGCCACTAGCGGGCCACAATGAGCAGTTCTTC.

V gene TRBV5-5 combines with J gene TRBJ1-2; D remains unclear. With 0 bases removed from V and 0 bases from J, the gap between germline ends came to 9 bases. The CDR3 loop spans 15 amino acids. The V gene's germline CDR1 is SGHKS and CDR2 YYEKEE (reference sequence). CDR3 protein: CASSLGRGSNYGYTF. In nucleotides, the CDR3 is TGTGCCAGCAGCTTGGGTCGGGGATCTAACTATGGCTACACCTTC.

This chain uses TRBV4-1 with TRBJ2-1; tentatively, D is TRBD2 (5 bases). The V gene lost 1 base and the J gene lost 0 bases, with 13 bases spanning the gap. Germline loops: CDR1 MGHRA, CDR2 YSYEKL. CDR3 length: 17 residues. The CDR3 coding sequence is TGCGCCAGCAGCCAAGGTTCCGGGAAGAGCTCCTACAATGAGCAGTTCTTC. Translated: CASSQGSGKSSYNEQFF.

The V gene is TRBV27, the J gene TRBJ2-7; the D gene is possibly TRBD2 (6 bases). The CDR3 runs to 13 residues. V was trimmed by 6 bases and J by 2 bases, leaving 11 bases between them. Germline V gene lookup returns CDR1 MNHEY and CDR2 SMNVEV (reference sequence). As DNA, the CDR3 is TGTGCCAGCAGGCGGCGGGGCACCTACGAGCAGTACTTC. This sequence encodes CASRRRGTYEQYF.

The chain joins TRBV9 to TRBJ2-1; 8 bases line up with TRBD1. The CDR3 covers 13 residues. After removal of 0 bases from V and 12 bases from J, the junction contained 5 bases not matched to a gene. Germline V CDR1 and CDR2: SGDLS, YYNGEE. CDR3 in amino acids: CASSVVSGTGQFF. Written as DNA, the CDR3 is TGTGCCAGCAGCGTAGTATCAGGGACAGGGCAGTTCTTC.

This chain joins TRBV9 and TRBJ2-7, with D hard to call. Germline V CDR1 and CDR2: SGDLS, YYNGEE. The CDR3 runs to 13 residues. Trimming left V 6 bases short and J 2 bases short, with 12 bases between. The CDR3 nucleotides read TGTGCCAGCATGATGGCCGTTGCCTACGAGCAGTACTTC. Translating it yields CASMMAVAYEQYF.

The rearrangement links TRBV7-2 to TRBJ2-1; D gene unclear. V was trimmed by 0 bases and J by 6 bases, leaving 12 bases between them. Germline V lookup: CDR1 SGHTA, CDR2 FQGNSA. CDR3 length: 15 residues. CDR3 DNA: TGTGCCAGCAGCTTAGCGGCGATAAGAGGCAATGAGCAGTTCTTC. Translated, it gives CASSLAAIRGNEQFF. Full variable domain (remainder filled in from reference TRBV7-2 and TRBJ2-1): GAGVSQSPSNKVTEKGKDVELRCDPISGHTALYWYRQSLGQGLEFLIYFQGNSAPDKSGLPSDRFSAERTGGSVSTLTIQRTQQEDSAVYLCASSLAAIRGNEQFFGPGTRLTVL.

V gene TRBV7-9 combines with J gene TRBJ2-3; 8 bases map to TRBD2. In germline, CDR1 is SEHNR, CDR2 FQNEAQ (reference sequence). J lost 9 bases, V lost 3 bases, and 8 bases had no gene match. The CDR3 covers 14 residues. The CDR3 sequence: CASSFQLSGATQYF. The CDR3 DNA reads as TGTGCCAGCAGCTTCCAACTTAGCGGGGCCACGCAGTATTTT. Variable domain in full (rest from reference TRBV7-9 and TRBJ2-3): DTGVSQNPRHKITKRGQNVTFRCDPISEHNRLYWYRQTLGQGPEFLTYFQNEAQLEKSRLLSDRFSAERPKGSFSTLEIQRTEQGDSAMYLCASSFQLSGATQYFGPGTRLTVL.

V usage is TRBV25-1 and J usage is TRBJ1-2; 7 bases line up with TRBD1. This CDR3 spans 16 amino acids. Unmatched junction bases numbered 6, after V lost 2 bases and J lost 0 bases. Germline V gene sequence: CDR1 MGHDK, CDR2 SYGVNS. CDR3 sequence: CASSEPGTATNYGYTF. In DNA form, the CDR3 reads TGTGCCAGCAGTGAACCCGGGACAGCGACTAACTATGGCTACACCTTC.